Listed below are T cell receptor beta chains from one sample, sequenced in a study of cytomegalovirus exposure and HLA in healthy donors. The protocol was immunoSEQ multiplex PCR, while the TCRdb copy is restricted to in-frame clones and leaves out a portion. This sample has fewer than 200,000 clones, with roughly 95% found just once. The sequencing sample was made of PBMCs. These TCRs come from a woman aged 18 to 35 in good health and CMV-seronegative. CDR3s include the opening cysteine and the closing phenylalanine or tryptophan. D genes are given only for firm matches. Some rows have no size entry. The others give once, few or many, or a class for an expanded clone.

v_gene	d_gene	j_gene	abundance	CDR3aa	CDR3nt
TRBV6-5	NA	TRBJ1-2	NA	CASSYSILGFYGYTF	TGTGCCAGCAGTTACTCGATTCTAGGATTCTATGGCTACACCTTC
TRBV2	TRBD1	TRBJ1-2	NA	CASSSLDRGYGYTF	TGTGCCAGCAGTTCCCTCGACAGGGGGTATGGCTACACCTTC
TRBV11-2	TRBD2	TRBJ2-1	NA	CASSFGLAGLYNEQFF	TGTGCCAGCAGCTTCGGACTAGCGGGACTCTACAATGAGCAGTTCTTC
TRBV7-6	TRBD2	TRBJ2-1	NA	CASSLAPNSGGRYNEQFF	TGTGCCAGCAGCTTAGCCCCCAATAGCGGGGGGCGATACAATGAGCAGTTCTTC
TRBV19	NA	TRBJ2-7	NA	CASSPQQGNEQYF	TGTGCCAGTAGTCCGCAACAGGGAAACGAGCAGTACTTC
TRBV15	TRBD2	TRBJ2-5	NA	CATSRGVGSGLIQETQYF	TGTGCCACCAGCAGAGGGGTCGGTAGCGGGTTAATCCAAGAGACCCAGTACTTC
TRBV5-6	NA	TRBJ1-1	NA	CASSFPTGRTEAFF	TGTGCCAGCAGCTTTCCTACAGGACGGACTGAAGCTTTCTTT
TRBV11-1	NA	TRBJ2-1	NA	CASSLAVGYGGQFF	TGTGCCAGCAGCTTAGCAGTGGGGTACGGGGGGCAGTTCTTC
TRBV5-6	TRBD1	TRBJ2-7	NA	CASRVGQGVDEQYF	TGTGCCAGCAGGGTGGGACAGGGTGTCGACGAGCAGTACTTC
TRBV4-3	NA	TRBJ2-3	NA	CASSQEPTPHPTDTQYF	TGCGCCAGCAGCCAAGAACCGACACCGCACCCCACAGATACGCAGTATTTT
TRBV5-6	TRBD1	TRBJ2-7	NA	CASSWGTGMSEQYF	TGTGCCAGCAGCTGGGGGACAGGGATGAGCGAGCAGTACTTC
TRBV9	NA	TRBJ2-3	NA	CASSVGRAGGDTQYF	TGTGCCAGCAGCGTAGGGCGGGCCGGAGGAGATACGCAGTATTTT
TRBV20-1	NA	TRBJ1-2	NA	CSARRGYGYTF	TGCAGTGCTAGAAGGGGGTATGGCTACACCTTC
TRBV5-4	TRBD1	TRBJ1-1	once	CASSPGGANTEAFF	TGTGCCAGCAGCCCAGGGGGCGCGAACACTGAAGCTTTCTTT
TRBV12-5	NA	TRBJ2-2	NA	CASGLVPVSGELFF	TGTGCTAGTGGTTTGGTACCGGTGTCCGGGGAGCTGTTTTTT
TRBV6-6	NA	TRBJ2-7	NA	CASSRGQIHEQYF	TGTGCCAGCAGTCGAGGACAGATCCACGAGCAGTACTTC
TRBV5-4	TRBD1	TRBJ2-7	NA	CASSSWDSEQYF	TGTGCCAGCAGCTCGTGGGACAGCGAGCAGTACTTC
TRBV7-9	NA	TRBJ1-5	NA	CASALGGLGQPQHF	TGTGCCAGCGCCTTGGGGGGGCTCGGTCAGCCCCAGCATTTT
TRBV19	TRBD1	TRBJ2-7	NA	CASRPGQGSSYEQYF	TGTGCCAGTCGACCCGGACAGGGCAGCTCCTACGAGCAGTACTTC
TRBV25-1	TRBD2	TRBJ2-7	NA	CASNSWGGERTYEQYF	TGTGCCAGCAACTCTTGGGGAGGGGAGAGGACCTACGAGCAGTACTTC
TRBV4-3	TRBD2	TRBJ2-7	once	CASSKGRDYEQYF	TGCGCCAGCAGCAAGGGGAGGGACTACGAGCAGTACTTC
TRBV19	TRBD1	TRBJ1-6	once	CASSMVQGASSPLHF	TGTGCCAGTAGTATGGTGCAGGGGGCCAGTTCACCCCTCCACTTT
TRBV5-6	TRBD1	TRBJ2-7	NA	CASSVTGGYEQYF	TGTGCCAGCAGCGTGACAGGGGGCTACGAGCAGTACTTC
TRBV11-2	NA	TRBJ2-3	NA	CASSKSGGTDTQYF	TGTGCCAGCAGCAAGTCAGGGGGGACAGATACGCAGTATTTT
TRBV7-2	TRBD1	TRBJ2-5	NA	CASSLDVGGGRETQYF	TGTGCCAGCAGCTTAGATGTAGGGGGCGGTCGAGAGACCCAGTACTTC
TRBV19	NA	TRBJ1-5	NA	CASSIEFQGPRQHF	TGTGCCAGTAGTATAGAATTTCAGGGTCCTCGACAGCATTTT
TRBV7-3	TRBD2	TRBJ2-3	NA	CASSLGLGLAGEIGTDTQYF	TGTGCCAGCAGCTTAGGGTTGGGACTAGCGGGGGAGATAGGCACAGATACGCAGTATTTT
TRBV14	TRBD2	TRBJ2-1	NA	CASSQDNRLAGDGEQFF	TGTGCCAGCAGCCAAGATAATAGACTAGCGGGGGACGGTGAGCAGTTCTTC
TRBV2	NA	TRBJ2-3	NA	CARGGRGSGRDTQYF	TGTGCCAGAGGGGGGCGGGGCTCCGGGAGGGATACGCAGTATTTT
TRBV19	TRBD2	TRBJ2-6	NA	CASSRGGTGANVLTF	TGTGCCAGTAGTAGGGGGGGTACAGGGGCCAACGTCCTGACTTTC
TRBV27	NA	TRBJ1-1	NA	CASSSLSSARHQAFF	TGTGCCAGCAGTTCTCTATCGAGCGCAAGGCACCAAGCTTTCTTT
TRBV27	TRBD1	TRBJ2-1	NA	CASSLLGDRVGDEQFF	TGTGCCAGCAGTTTATTGGGGGACAGGGTCGGGGATGAGCAGTTCTTC
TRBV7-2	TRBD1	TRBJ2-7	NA	CASAGTGVREQYF	TGTGCCAGCGCCGGGACAGGGGTACGCGAGCAGTACTTC
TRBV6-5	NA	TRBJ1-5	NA	CASRGLGGQPQHF	TGTGCCAGCAGAGGTCTGGGGGGGCAGCCCCAGCATTTT
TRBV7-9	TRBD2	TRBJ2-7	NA	CASSTPRTSGGTYEQYF	TGTGCCAGCAGCACTCCTAGGACTAGCGGGGGAACCTACGAGCAGTACTTC
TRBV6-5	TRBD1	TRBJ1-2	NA	CASSYDRGATNYGYTF	TGTGCCAGCAGTTACGACAGGGGGGCTACTAACTATGGCTACACCTTC
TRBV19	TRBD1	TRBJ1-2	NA	CASSTPGTANYGYTF	TGTGCCAGTAGTACGCCCGGGACAGCTAACTATGGCTACACCTTC
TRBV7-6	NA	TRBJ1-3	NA	CASQDGSGNTIYF	TGTGCCAGTCAGGATGGGAGCGGAAACACCATATATTTT
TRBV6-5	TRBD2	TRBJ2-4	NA	CASSRSGGRGNIQYF	TGTGCCAGCAGTCGGAGCGGGGGGCGGGGAAACATTCAGTACTTC
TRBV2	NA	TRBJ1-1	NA	CASSVGQTNTEAFF	TGTGCCAGCAGTGTAGGACAGACGAACACTGAAGCTTTCTTT
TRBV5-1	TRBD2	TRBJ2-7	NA	CASSLELTSGHSSYEQYF	TGCGCCAGCAGCTTGGAACTTACTAGCGGGCATAGCTCCTACGAGCAGTACTTC
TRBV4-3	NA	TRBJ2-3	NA	CASSQDLAGATDTQYF	TGCGCCAGCAGCCAAGATCTGGCGGGGGCCACAGATACGCAGTATTTT
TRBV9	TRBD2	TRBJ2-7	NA	CASSAGGAYEQYF	TGTGCCAGCAGCGCGGGGGGGGCCTACGAGCAGTACTTC
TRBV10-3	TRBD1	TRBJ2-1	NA	CAISWGQDYNEQFF	TGTGCCATCAGTTGGGGACAGGACTACAATGAGCAGTTCTTC
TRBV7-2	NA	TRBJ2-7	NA	CASSLAPVEYEQYF	TGTGCCAGCAGCTTAGCCCCCGTGGAGTACGAGCAGTACTTC
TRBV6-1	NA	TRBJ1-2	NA	CASTQDYGYTF	TGTGCCAGCACCCAGGATTATGGCTACACCTTC